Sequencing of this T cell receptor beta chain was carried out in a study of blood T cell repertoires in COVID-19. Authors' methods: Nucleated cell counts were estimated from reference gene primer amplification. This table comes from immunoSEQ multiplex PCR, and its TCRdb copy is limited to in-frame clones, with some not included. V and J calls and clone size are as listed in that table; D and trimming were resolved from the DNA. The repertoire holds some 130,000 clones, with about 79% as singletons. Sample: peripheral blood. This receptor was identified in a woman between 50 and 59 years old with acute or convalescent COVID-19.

The CDR3 DNA follows: TGTGCCAGCAGCCATGAACAGGGGGCGGGTAAGGGGCAGTACTTC. This encodes CASSHEQGAGKGQYF. The V call is TRBV5-5, the J call TRBJ2-7; 9 bases agree with TRBD1. Germline CDR1 is SGHKS and CDR2 is YYEKEE (reference sequence). The CDR3 extends over 15 amino acids. Trimming removed 4 bases from V and 9 bases from J; junction bases left unmatched: 14.